This T cell receptor beta chain was identified during a study of T cells in Graves' hyperthyroidism and ophthalmopathy. Study results and caveats: Onset of ophthalmopathy came a median roughly 6.4 months after the model predicted it.

Not enrolled were patients with uncontrolled infection, other autoimmune disease, pregnancy or lactation. PBMCs were sourced from less than 12 ml fresh peripheral blood. Amplification targeted TCR beta CDR3 regions from RNA transcripts. The HTBI primer set served for first-round RT-PCR of the TCR CDR3. TCRdb re-derived calls from the multiplex PCR reads in MiXCR, one entry per CDR3 protein. The repertoire holds roughly 750,000 distinct CDR3 sequences, with around 15% as singletons. The CDR3 has 17 residues. Germline V gives CDR1 MGHRA, CDR2 YSYEKL. V lost 3 bases and J lost 9; bases outside the gene matches: 18. The table lists this clonotype with a few counts. What it binds is unknown.

Sequencing input: blood. The chain recombines TRBV4-1 with TRBJ2-5, with 8 bases that match TRBD1. The TCR comes from a man between 18 and 29 years old with Graves' hyperthyroidism. The CDR3: CASSQLIGRTGNRAQYF. CDR3 DNA sequence: TGCGCCAGCAGCCAGCTCATCGGTCGGACAGGGAACAGGGCCCAGTACTTC.